A single T cell receptor (beta chain) is shown here with its context. These data originate in a study of blood T cell repertoires in COVID-19. Study-level background: The origin of the acute and convalescent COVID-19 samples was the United States, Italy and Spain.

The CDR3 contains 15 residues. V lost 5 bases and J 1 base, leaving 14 bases between the germline ends. Germline V gene lookup returns CDR1 LNHDA and CDR2 SQIVND (reference sequence). Data came from immunoSEQ multiplex PCR; TCRdb stores just in-frame clones and leaves some out. The table lists some 150,000 clones, 75% to 90% of them singletons, with about 4% in the top ten. The chain combines TRBV19 with TRBJ1-1; possibly TRBD1 for D (5 bases). The clonotype originates from a woman aged 60-75 years with active or convalescent COVID-19. Sequencing input: peripheral blood. The DNA of the CDR3 is TGTGCCAGTAGTCTGGCGGGGCAGGGGAACACTGAAGCTTTCTTT. Amino acids: CASSLAGQGNTEAFF.